Described below is a single T cell receptor (beta chain) sequence and its context. The germline V gene has CDR1 MDHEN and CDR2 SYDVKM. The CDR3 has 11 amino acids. The germline V and J ends were trimmed by 7 bases and 5 bases, with 7 bases remaining between them. Assay used: immunoSEQ multiplex PCR; TCRdb lists only in-frame clones, some missing. The sample yields 330,000 or so clones, roughly 88% seen once. The source of the sample is a study of cytomegalovirus exposure and HLA in healthy donors. Donors were drawn from the approximately 130-subject validation cohort, separate from the approximately 640-subject first cohort.

Sequencing input: PBMCs. The J gene is TRBJ2-3, the V gene TRBV28, with D perhaps TRBD1 (5 bases). The sequence came from a woman aged 18-29 years in good health and CMV-seronegative. The CDR3 region has the DNA TGTGCCAGCACCCAGGGAGATACGCAGTATTTT. The encoded protein is CASTQGDTQYF.